These 27 T cell receptor beta chains share one sample of origin, sequenced in a study of identical twins. From the 5' RACE reads, TCRdb called clonotypes with MiXCR, one entry per CDR3 protein. The sample yields under 1 million distinct CDR3 sequences, more than 9% seen once. These data were also filed under a second study, of yellow fever vaccine responses in identical twins.

Sample: PBMCs. The receptors were sampled from a woman aged 18-29 years in good health.

This CDR3 reads CASSRRGNTIYF. DNA of the CDR3: TGTGCCAGCAGTCGCAGGGGAAACACCATATATTTT. The V gene is TRBV28, the J gene TRBJ1-3; D is uncertain. The length of the CDR3 is 12 residues. Trimming removed 5 bases at V and 4 bases at J, with 6 bases between. Germline V gene data show CDR1 as MDHEN and CDR2 as SYDVKM.

This clonotype has ten or more counts. The chain is built from TRBV27 and TRBJ2-1; no reliable D call. CDR3 size: 12 residues. Germline CDR1 is MNHEY and CDR2 is SMNVEV (reference sequence). The ends were cut back, 6 bases at V and 6 bases at J, with 9 bases in the middle. CDR3 DNA sequence: TGTGCCAGCAGCCGGGCCTCCAATGAGCAGTTCTTC. Its protein product is CASSRASNEQFF.

The V and J genes are TRBV28 and TRBJ2-3, with D perhaps TRBD2 (6 bases). V shed 3 bases and J shed 10 bases, with 20 bases lying between them. The CDR3 spans 15 residues. CDR1 and CDR2 from the germline V gene are MDHEN and SYDVKM. CDR3 region: CASSFGAMAGFPQYF. CDR3 coding DNA: TGTGCCAGCAGTTTTGGAGCTATGGCGGGGTTCCCGCAGTATTTT.

The gene calls are TRBV20-1 and TRBJ2-3; 9 bases line up with TRBD2. Per germline, CDR1 DFQATT and CDR2 SNEGSKA (reference sequence). Trimming took 4 bases from V and 5 from J; bases not matched to a gene: 7. The CDR3 contains 14 residues. CDR3 nucleotides: TGCAGTGCTATCGGGACTAGCCGCATAGATACGCAGTATTTT. It translates to CSAIGTSRIDTQYF.

This rearrangement joins TRBV25-1 to TRBJ1-1; 8 bases line up with TRBD1. Germline CDR1 and CDR2: MGHDK and SYGVNS. CDR3 length: 15 residues. J lost 4 bases, V lost 2 bases, and 6 bases had no gene match. DNA for the CDR3: TGTGCCAGCAGTGAACCCAGGGGGCTAGCCACTGAAGCTTTCTTT. It encodes CASSEPRGLATEAFF.

This clonotype was recorded at least ten times. DNA for the CDR3: TGCAGTGCTCAAGCTTGGACAGGGGCGAACACTGAAGCTTTCTTT. This sequence encodes CSAQAWTGANTEAFF. V gene TRBV20-1 combines with J gene TRBJ1-1; TRBD1 matches at 9 bases. V trimming: 5 bases; J trimming: 1 base; junction bases outside the gene matches: 8. The CDR3 is 15 residues long. Germline loops: CDR1 DFQATT, CDR2 SNEGSKA (reference sequence).

The chain joins TRBV2 to TRBJ2-1; 11 bases are a match to TRBD2. The V gene's germline CDR1 is SNHLY and CDR2 FYNNEI. V lost 3 bases and J lost 7; bases outside the gene matches: 2. The length of the CDR3 is 14 residues. The CDR3: CASSDSGRANEQFF. In nucleotides, the CDR3 is TGTGCCAGCAGTGATAGCGGGAGGGCTAATGAGCAGTTCTTC.

A remark on this clonotype: A read error may account for a junction end that differs from germline. The chain uses TRBV12-3 or TRBV12-4 and TRBJ2-3, with 11 bases identical to TRBD2. This CDR3 contains 16 residues. The CDR3 sequence is CASRLAGGPSTDTQYF. The CDR3 DNA sequence: TGTGCCAGCAGGTTAGCGGGGGGGCCTAGCACAGATACGCAGTATTTT.

The chain has TRBV5-1 and TRBJ2-7, with 7 bases fitting TRBD1. The germline V gene encodes CDR1 SGHRS and CDR2 YFSETQ. Unmatched junction bases numbered 7, after V lost 3 bases and J lost 1 base. This CDR3 is 15 amino acids long. CDR3 sequence: CASSSRDSASYEQYF. The CDR3 DNA reads TGCGCCAGCAGCTCCCGGGACAGCGCATCCTACGAGCAGTACTTC.

This clonotype has only a few counts. V usage is TRBV3-1 and J usage is TRBJ2-1; possibly TRBD2 for D (5 bases). Trimming took off 1 base at V and 7 bases at J, with 14 bases between the two ends. This CDR3 spans 15 amino acids. The V gene's germline CDR1 is LGHDT and CDR2 YNNKEL (reference sequence). CDR3 coding DNA: TGTGCCAGCAGCCAAGGGGCCCCACCGGGAAATGAGCAGTTCTTC. It codes for CASSQGAPPGNEQFF.

The V call is TRBV6-1, the J call TRBJ1-6; D is unclear. Germline V lookup: CDR1 MNHNS, CDR2 SASEGT. The CDR3 consists of 15 residues. The ends were cut back, 7 bases at V and 5 bases at J, with 15 bases in the middle. CDR3 region: CASTRAGTHNSPLHF. The CDR3 region has the DNA TGTGCCAGCACCCGGGCGGGTACCCATAATTCACCCCTCCACTTT.

This clonotype was seen a handful of times. This chain connects TRBV12-3 or TRBV12-4 to TRBJ2-4; tentative D call: TRBD1 (6 bases). Deletions cut 1 base from V and 8 bases from J, with 18 bases between. This CDR3 is built from 16 residues. The CDR3 region is CASSLGEGGHGHIQYF. The CDR3 nucleotides read TGTGCCAGCAGTTTAGGGGAAGGGGGACATGGTCACATTCAGTACTTC.

This clonotype has only a few counts. The V call is TRBV9, the J call TRBJ1-6, with D possibly TRBD1 on 6 matching bases. There are 12 residues in the CDR3. The V end was cut by 6 bases, the J end by 7 bases, with 8 bases between. CDR1 SGDLS and CDR2 YYNGEE come from the germline V gene. In DNA form, the CDR3 reads TGTGCCAGCAATCAGGGGAATTCACCCCTCCACTTT. Protein product: CASNQGNSPLHF.

This clonotype has more than one count but fewer than ten. This rearrangement joins TRBV20-1 to TRBJ1-6, with D possibly TRBD1 on 5 matching bases. The CDR3 has 16 residues. Between the trimmed V and J ends, which lost 3 bases and 0 bases, there was a span of 12 bases. Germline V gene data show CDR1 as DFQATT and CDR2 as SNEGSKA (reference sequence). CDR3 nucleotide sequence: TGCAGTGCTAGTACTACAGGAAGCTCCTATAATTCACCCCTCCACTTT. Amino acids: CSASTTGSSYNSPLHF.

The sample holds a few counts of this clonotype. The chain uses TRBV15 and TRBJ2-5; 9 bases agree with TRBD2. CDR3 length: 14 residues. After removal of 3 bases from V and 3 bases from J, the junction contained 2 bases not matched to a gene. CDR1 and CDR2 from the germline V gene are LNHNV and YYDKDF (reference sequence). The CDR3 nucleotides read TGTGCCACCAGCAGTTTAGCGGGGGAAGAGACCCAGTACTTC. Translating gives CATSSLAGEETQYF.

The rearrangement joins TRBV11-2 to TRBJ2-7; D is perhaps TRBD2 (6 bases). The V end lost 5 bases, the J end lost 3 bases, and 14 bases lay between the germline ends. CDR1 SGHAT and CDR2 FQNNGV come from the germline V gene. The CDR3 is made up of 14 amino acids. The CDR3 nucleotides read TGTGCCAGCAGCACCCGGGGAGGCCTCTACGAGCAGTACTTC. Amino acid sequence: CASSTRGGLYEQYF.

This clonotype occurred many times. This chain uses TRBV4-2 with TRBJ1-4, with no clear D. Trimming took off 2 bases at V and 8 bases at J, with 12 bases between the two ends. The CDR3 has 14 amino acids. Looked up from germline, CDR1 is LGHNA and CDR2 is YNFKEQ. The CDR3: CASSQSQVKEKLFF. The CDR3 DNA follows: TGTGCCAGCAGCCAAAGCCAGGTTAAAGAAAAACTGTTTTTT.

The gene calls are TRBV27 and TRBJ1-4; a weak D match, TRBD1 (5 bases). CDR3 length: 13 amino acids. V lost 8 bases and J lost 10, with 17 bases in between. CDR1 is MNHEY and CDR2 is SMNVEV in the germline V gene (reference sequence). CDR3 residues: CASAGQGGGKLFF. The CDR3 DNA is TGTGCCAGCGCGGGGCAGGGAGGTGGAAAACTGTTTTTT.

This rearrangement joins TRBV4-1 to TRBJ2-3, with 11 nucleotides matching TRBD2. Trimming at V came to 1 base and at J to 0 bases, leaving 9 bases not matched to a gene. This CDR3 is 19 amino acids long. Per germline, CDR1 MGHRA and CDR2 YSYEKL. The DNA for the CDR3 is TGCGCCAGCAGCCAAGGAACGGCTAGCGGGAGGCGTAGCACAGATACGCAGTATTTT. It encodes CASSQGTASGRRSTDTQYF.

This clonotype has only a few counts. The chain joins TRBV5-6 to TRBJ2-7; 10 nucleotides align to TRBD1. This CDR3 has 16 residues. V gave up 3 bases and J gave up 3 bases; unmatched junction bases: 9. Germline-derived CDR1 and CDR2 are SGHDT and YYEEEE. The CDR3 DNA is TGTGCCAGCAGCTCCCGAGGGGACAGGGGACGCTACGAGCAGTACGTC. Encoded protein: CASSSRGDRGRYEQYV.

The chain employs TRBV7-3 and TRBJ2-3; TRBD2 matches at 9 bases. The junction had 8 bases not matched to a gene; V was cut back by 5 bases and J by 2 bases. This CDR3 spans 16 amino acids. In germline, CDR1 is SGHTA, CDR2 FQGTGA. The CDR3 loop reads CASSRGAGGNTDTQYF. The CDR3 DNA sequence: TGTGCCAGCAGCCGGGGGGCGGGAGGGAACACAGATACGCAGTATTTT.

This clonotype has only a few counts. This chain uses TRBV6-5 with TRBJ2-1, with D possibly TRBD2 on 5 matching bases. Germline V gene data show CDR1 as MNHEY and CDR2 as SVGAGI. The CDR3 has 12 residues. Deletions cut 7 bases from V and 9 bases from J, with 13 bases between. CDR3 bases: TGTGCCAGCACCAGCGGCAATATTGAGCAGTTCTTC. It is translated as CASTSGNIEQFF.

This clonotype was seen ten or more times. V and J are TRBV28 and TRBJ2-6; TRBD1 agrees at 10 bases. Germline-derived CDR1 and CDR2 are MDHEN and SYDVKM. J lost 2 bases, V lost 1 base, and 5 bases had no gene match. The length of the CDR3 is 18 residues. In nucleotides, the CDR3 is TGTGCCAGCAGTTTATCCGGGACAGGGGACCCTGGGGCCAACGTCCTGACTTTC. This gives the protein CASSLSGTGDPGANVLTF. Together with reference TRBV28 and TRBJ2-6, the CDR3 gives the full variable domain: DVKVTQSSRYLVKRTGEKVFLECVQDMDHENMFWYRQDPGLGLRLIYFSYDVKMKEKGDIPEGYSVSREKKERFSLILESASTNQTSMYLCASSLSGTGDPGANVLTFGAGSRLTVL.

This clonotype was counted a few times. The V gene is TRBV29-1, the J gene TRBJ1-2; no clear D. Germline V lookup: CDR1 SQVTM, CDR2 ANQGSEA. This CDR3 spans 11 amino acids. V lost 3 bases, J lost 7 bases, and 9 bases lay in between. The DNA for the CDR3 is TGCAGCGTTGAGCTAGGGAGTGGCTACACCTTC. Amino acid sequence: CSVELGSGYTF.

This clonotype has just a few counts. This chain joins TRBV24-1 and TRBJ2-1; the D is unclear. The CDR3 consists of 17 residues. The germline CDR1 and CDR2 sequences are KGHDR and SFDVKD. The V gene lost 6 bases and the J gene lost 5 bases, with 22 bases spanning the gap. CDR3 sequence (DNA): TGTGCCACCAGTAAGTCCTCAGATGAACATAGGAACAATGAGCAGTTCTTC. It specifies CATSKSSDEHRNNEQFF.

The chain couples TRBV29-1 to TRBJ2-1; the D gene is possibly TRBD1 (6 bases). The ends were cut back, 3 bases at V and 5 bases at J, with 14 bases in the middle. This CDR3 is built from 14 residues. CDR1 is SQVTM, CDR2 ANQGSEA, per germline. CDR3 bases: TGCAGCGTTGACTGGCAGGGGACCCACAATGAGCAGTTCTTC. Protein: CSVDWQGTHNEQFF.

This sequence joins TRBV10-3 and TRBJ2-2, with a possible D match to TRBD1 (5 bases). The germline V and J ends were trimmed by 6 bases and 0 bases, with 8 bases remaining between them. The germline V gene encodes CDR1 ENHRY and CDR2 SYGVKD. There are 14 residues in the CDR3. CDR3 coding DNA: TGTGCCATCAGGGACACAACGAACACCGGGGAGCTGTTTTTT. Protein sequence: CAIRDTTNTGELFF.